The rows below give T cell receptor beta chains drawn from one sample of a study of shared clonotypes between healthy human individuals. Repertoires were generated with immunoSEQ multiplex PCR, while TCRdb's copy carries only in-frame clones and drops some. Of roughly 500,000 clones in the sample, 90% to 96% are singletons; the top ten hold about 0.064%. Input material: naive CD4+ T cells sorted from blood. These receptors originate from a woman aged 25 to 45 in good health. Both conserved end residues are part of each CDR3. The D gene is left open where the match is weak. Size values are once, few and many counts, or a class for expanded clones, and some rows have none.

DNA: TGTGCCAGTAGTATCCAGGTTCAAGAGACCCAGTACTTC; CDR3: CASSIQVQETQYF; J: TRBJ2-5; size: NA; D: NA; V: TRBV19
DNA: TGTGCCAGCAGCCCCCTGACAGGGCAAAGGGATGAGCAGTTCTTC; CDR3: CASSPLTGQRDEQFF; J: TRBJ2-1; size: NA; D: TRBD1; V: TRBV9
DNA: TGCGCCAGCCGGCCGGGACTAGCGGACAATGAGCAGTTCTTC; CDR3: CASRPGLADNEQFF; J: TRBJ2-1; size: NA; D: TRBD2; V: TRBV5-1
DNA: TGTGCCAGCAGACCTCGCGGACCCCGGGTGCACACCGGGGAGCTGTTTTTT; CDR3: CASRPRGPRVHTGELFF; J: TRBJ2-2; size: NA; D: NA; V: TRBV11-1
DNA: TGCGCCAGCAGCCAAGTGGACAGGTCCAATTCACCCCTCCACTTT; CDR3: CASSQVDRSNSPLHF; J: TRBJ1-6; size: NA; D: TRBD1; V: TRBV4-1
DNA: TGTGCCAGCAGTCCCGACAGTATGTACGAGCAGTACTTC; CDR3: CASSPDSMYEQYF; J: TRBJ2-7; size: NA; D: NA; V: TRBV28
DNA: TGTGCCAGCGCTCGGGGGGAAAAACTGTTTTTT; CDR3: CASARGEKLFF; J: TRBJ1-4; size: NA; D: NA; V: TRBV2
DNA: TGTGCCAGCAGCTTACACAGAGAGCAGTTCTTC; CDR3: CASSLHREQFF; J: TRBJ2-1; size: NA; D: NA; V: TRBV11-2
DNA: TGCAGCGTAGGAACCGGGACTAGCGGGACGGGGGGAGGCTACGAGCAGTACTTC; CDR3: CSVGTGTSGTGGGYEQYF; J: TRBJ2-7; size: NA; D: TRBD2; V: TRBV29-1
DNA: TGTGCCTGGAGTGCTCGCGGAAGCTCCTACAATGAGCAGTTCTTC; CDR3: CAWSARGSSYNEQFF; J: TRBJ2-1; size: NA; D: NA; V: TRBV30
DNA: TGTGCCAGCAGCTTAAAGAACCGGCCGGCCACAGATACGCAGTATTTT; CDR3: CASSLKNRPATDTQYF; J: TRBJ2-3; size: NA; D: NA; V: TRBV7-3
DNA: TGCGCCAGCAGCCAACCCGGGACTAGCGGGAACAATGAGCAGTTCTTC; CDR3: CASSQPGTSGNNEQFF; J: TRBJ2-1; size: NA; D: TRBD2; V: TRBV4-1
DNA: TGCGCCAGCAGTGAGTCATTGGCCACTGGAAACACCATATATTTT; CDR3: CASSESLATGNTIYF; J: TRBJ1-3; size: NA; D: NA; V: TRBV10-2
DNA: TGCGCCAGCAGCTTTGTCATTGGTAGCGGGAACTCCTACGAGCAGTACTTC; CDR3: CASSFVIGSGNSYEQYF; J: TRBJ2-7; size: NA; D: TRBD2; V: TRBV5-1
DNA: TGTGCCAGCAGTTTGTCAGACTATGGCTACACCTTC; CDR3: CASSLSDYGYTF; J: TRBJ1-2; size: NA; D: NA; V: TRBV28
DNA: TGCGCCAGCAGCTCAAAGACAGAGAACACTGAAGCTTTCTTT; CDR3: CASSSKTENTEAFF; J: TRBJ1-1; size: NA; D: NA; V: TRBV5-1
DNA: TGTGCCAGCAGCTTAGTTTGGGCAGGGTTGGCTGGGGCCAACGTCCTGACTTTC; CDR3: CASSLVWAGLAGANVLTF; J: TRBJ2-6; size: NA; D: NA; V: TRBV11-2
DNA: TGTGCCAGCAAGCCCTCTGGCGGAAACACCATATATTTT; CDR3: CASKPSGGNTIYF; J: TRBJ1-3; size: NA; D: NA; V: TRBV9
DNA: TGTGCCAGCCAATGGGCGGGAGAGAGGGAGACCCAGTACTTC; CDR3: CASQWAGERETQYF; J: TRBJ2-5; size: NA; D: TRBD2; V: TRBV7-9
DNA: TGTGCCATCAACGAACAGGGAAGGAATGAGCAGTTCTTC; CDR3: CAINEQGRNEQFF; J: TRBJ2-1; size: few; D: NA; V: TRBV10-3
DNA: TGTGCCAGCAGTGAGGGACAGGGGTACGGGGGAAAACTGTTTTTT; CDR3: CASSEGQGYGGKLFF; J: TRBJ1-4; size: NA; D: TRBD1; V: TRBV2
DNA: TGTGCCAGCAGCTCGGGACGGTCCTACACCTTC; CDR3: CASSSGRSYTF; J: TRBJ1-2; size: NA; D: NA; V: TRBV7-9
DNA: TGTGCCAGCAGCTTAGATAGGAGTGAAGCTTTCTTT; CDR3: CASSLDRSEAFF; J: TRBJ1-1; size: once; D: NA; V: TRBV7-8
DNA: TGTGCCAGTAGGGGCACTCTCCGGAGGACCCAGTACTTC; CDR3: CASRGTLRRTQYF; J: TRBJ2-5; size: NA; D: NA; V: TRBV19
DNA: TGTGCCAGCAGTTTATCCGACAGCTCCTACGAGCAGTACTTC; CDR3: CASSLSDSSYEQYF; J: TRBJ2-7; size: NA; D: NA; V: TRBV28
DNA: TGTGCCAGCAGACGTTCTCAGGGGGCAATCTATGGCTACACCTTC; CDR3: CASRRSQGAIYGYTF; J: TRBJ1-2; size: NA; D: TRBD1; V: TRBV27
DNA: TGTGCCAGCAGCTTAGCGGCGGGAGTAAGCCTATGGGATACGCAGTATTTT; CDR3: CASSLAAGVSLWDTQYF; J: TRBJ2-3; size: NA; D: TRBD2; V: TRBV7-9
DNA: TGTGCCAGCAGTGACTACCGACAGGGGGCACGGTCGGTGGGTAGCAATCAGCCCCAGCATTTT; CDR3: CASSDYRQGARSVGSNQPQHF; J: TRBJ1-5; size: NA; D: TRBD1; V: TRBV6-4
DNA: TGTGCCAGCAGTTTGGGGCTAGCCTTAATCAATGAGCAGTTCTTC; CDR3: CASSLGLALINEQFF; J: TRBJ2-1; size: NA; D: NA; V: TRBV28
DNA: TGTGCCAGCACGACTAGCGGTAACACCGGGGAGCTGTTTTTT; CDR3: CASTTSGNTGELFF; J: TRBJ2-2; size: NA; D: TRBD2; V: TRBV6-6
DNA: TGTGCCAGCAGCTTGCAAGGGAACACTGAAGCTTTCTTT; CDR3: CASSLQGNTEAFF; J: TRBJ1-1; size: few; D: NA; V: TRBV5-4
DNA: TGTGCCAGCAGTTCCCCCGTGGAGCAGTACTTC; CDR3: CASSSPVEQYF; J: TRBJ2-7; size: NA; D: NA; V: TRBV28
DNA: TGTGCCAGCAGCCCGCCAAACCGGGTATACGAGCAGTACTTC; CDR3: CASSPPNRVYEQYF; J: TRBJ2-7; size: NA; D: NA; V: TRBV7-8
DNA: TGTGCCAGCAGGCCGACTAGCGGGGGGTTCTACGAGCAGTACTTC; CDR3: CASRPTSGGFYEQYF; J: TRBJ2-7; size: NA; D: TRBD2; V: TRBV6-5
DNA: TGCGCCAGCAGCCTGCCGACAGGGACCTACGAGCAGTACTTC; CDR3: CASSLPTGTYEQYF; J: TRBJ2-7; size: NA; D: TRBD1; V: TRBV5-1
DNA: TGCGCCAGCAGCGCCAGGCCTAGCGCGCTCTACAATGAGCAGTTCTTC; CDR3: CASSARPSALYNEQFF; J: TRBJ2-1; size: NA; D: NA; V: TRBV5-1
DNA: TGCGCCAGCAGCCAAGATTCAACGACTAGCGGGAGCACAGATACGCAGTATTTT; CDR3: CASSQDSTTSGSTDTQYF; J: TRBJ2-3; size: NA; D: TRBD2; V: TRBV4-1
DNA: TGCGCCAGCAGCCCTTCGATCCCGAACACTGAAGCTTTCTTT; CDR3: CASSPSIPNTEAFF; J: TRBJ1-1; size: NA; D: NA; V: TRBV5-1
DNA: TGTGCCAGCACCCTCGGGCTAGCGGGACAGACCGGGGAGCTGTTTTTT; CDR3: CASTLGLAGQTGELFF; J: TRBJ2-2; size: NA; D: TRBD2; V: TRBV28
DNA: TGTGCCAGCAGGAAAACAGGGGGCTCCTACAATGAGCAGTTCTTC; CDR3: CASRKTGGSYNEQFF; J: TRBJ2-1; size: NA; D: TRBD1; V: TRBV7-3
DNA: TGTGCCAGTAGTCTGCGGGACAGGCTTAATGAAAAACTGTTTTTT; CDR3: CASSLRDRLNEKLFF; J: TRBJ1-4; size: NA; D: TRBD1; V: TRBV19
DNA: TGTGCCAGTAGTTTCGGGGCCAACACCGGGGAGCTGTTTTTT; CDR3: CASSFGANTGELFF; J: TRBJ2-2; size: NA; D: NA; V: TRBV19
DNA: TGTGCCAGCAGACCTAATAGGCGGGACAATGAGCAGTTCTTC; CDR3: CASRPNRRDNEQFF; J: TRBJ2-1; size: NA; D: NA; V: TRBV28
DNA: TGTGCCAGCAGTTTACCTGACAGGGCGAACACTGAAGCTTTCTTT; CDR3: CASSLPDRANTEAFF; J: TRBJ1-1; size: NA; D: TRBD1; V: TRBV28
DNA: TGTGCCAGCAGTTTAGCGGGACGATATGGCTACACCTTC; CDR3: CASSLAGRYGYTF; J: TRBJ1-2; size: NA; D: NA; V: TRBV27
DNA: TGTGCCACCAGCAGAGACAGAACCGGGACGGAGTACTTC; CDR3: CATSRDRTGTEYF; J: TRBJ2-5; size: once; D: NA; V: TRBV15
DNA: TGCGCCAGCAGAACACCGGGACTAGCGGGCGAGCAGTACTTC; CDR3: CASRTPGLAGEQYF; J: TRBJ2-7; size: NA; D: TRBD2; V: TRBV5-1
DNA: TGTGCCACTCGGTTGGCGGGAGGTCGGGAGACCCAGTACTTC; CDR3: CATRLAGGRETQYF; J: TRBJ2-5; size: NA; D: TRBD2; V: TRBV28
DNA: TGTGCCAGCAGCGGAATCGGTCGAGACCCTCCCGGGGAGCTGTTTTTT; CDR3: CASSGIGRDPPGELFF; J: TRBJ2-2; size: NA; D: NA; V: TRBV5-4
DNA: TGTGCCAGCAGTTGGGGACAGGAGCTAGGTGCTTTCTTT; CDR3: CASSWGQELGAFF; J: TRBJ1-1; size: NA; D: TRBD1; V: TRBV7-9
DNA: TGTGCCATCAGTGAGGGCAACATCAACACTGAAGCTTTCTTT; CDR3: CAISEGNINTEAFF; J: TRBJ1-1; size: NA; D: NA; V: TRBV10-3
DNA: TGTGCCAGCAGTTTCGGACCTGATCGGGAGCTGTTTTTT; CDR3: CASSFGPDRELFF; J: TRBJ2-2; size: NA; D: NA; V: TRBV2
DNA: TGTGCCAGCAGTTTATACCAGGGGGCCGGTGAAAAACTGTTTTTT; CDR3: CASSLYQGAGEKLFF; J: TRBJ1-4; size: NA; D: TRBD1; V: TRBV28
DNA: TGTGCCAGCAGCGTAGCTGGCGGGGCATTAGCGGGAGTCCGCACAGATACGCAGTATTTT; CDR3: CASSVAGGALAGVRTDTQYF; J: TRBJ2-3; size: NA; D: TRBD2; V: TRBV9
DNA: TGCGCCAGCAGCCGGCCCGTGGTCGGGGGCTCCTACGAGCAGTACTTC; CDR3: CASSRPVVGGSYEQYF; J: TRBJ2-7; size: NA; D: NA; V: TRBV4-1